This T cell receptor (beta chain) was retrieved from a study of identical twins. Study-wide points: High-abundance cord blood beta clonotypes had fewer insertions; memory repertoires showed none.

Ten or more counts support this clonotype. The antigen remains undetermined. TCRdb reanalysed the 5' RACE reads using MiXCR and keeps one entry per CDR3 protein. The sample lists fewer than 650,000 distinct CDR3 sequences, about 7.1% seen once, with less than 2% in the top ten. Per the germline V gene, CDR1 is SQVTM and CDR2 is ANQGSEA. Deletions cut 6 bases from V and 6 bases from J, with 17 bases between. The CDR3 has 13 amino acids. Healthy Caucasians, and only they, were the donors. This sample also belongs to another study, concerning yellow fever vaccine responses in identical twins. That report notes: Twins reportedly had a vaccine T cell response that seemed partly convergent, partly personalized.

This rearrangement joins TRBV29-1 to TRBJ1-2; tentative D call: TRBD1 (5 bases). Sequenced sample: PBMCs. This receptor was obtained from a woman between 18 and 29 years old in good health. CDR3 sequence reads: CSVDAGFRDGYTF. The CDR3, as DNA: TGCAGCGTCGATGCAGGGTTTAGGGATGGCTACACCTTC.